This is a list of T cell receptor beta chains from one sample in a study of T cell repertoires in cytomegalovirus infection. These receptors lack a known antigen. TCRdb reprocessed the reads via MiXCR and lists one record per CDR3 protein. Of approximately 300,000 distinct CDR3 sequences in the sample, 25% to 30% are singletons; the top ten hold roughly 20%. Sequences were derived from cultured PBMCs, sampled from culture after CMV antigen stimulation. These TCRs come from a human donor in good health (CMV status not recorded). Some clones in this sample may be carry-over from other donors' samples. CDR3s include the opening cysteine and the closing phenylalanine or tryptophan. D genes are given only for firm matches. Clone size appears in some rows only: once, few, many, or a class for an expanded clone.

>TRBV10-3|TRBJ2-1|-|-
TGTGCCATCAGCGGAGAGCGGGCCCATGAGCAGTTCTTC
CAISGERAHEQFF
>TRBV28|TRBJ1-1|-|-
TGTGCCAGCAGTTTTCCCACCCGGGCGTCGTCTGAAGCTTTCTTT
CASSFPTRASSEAFF
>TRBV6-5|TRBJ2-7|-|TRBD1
TGTGCCAGCAGTTACTCCGGACAGGGGATAAAGTCCTACGAGCAGTACTTC
CASSYSGQGIKSYEQYF
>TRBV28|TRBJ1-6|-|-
TGTGCCAGCAGTTCCAGACGGCGCTCCTATAATTCACCCCTCCACTTT
CASSSRRRSYNSPLHF
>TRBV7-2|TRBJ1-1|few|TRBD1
TGTGCCAGCAGCTTGGACAGGGTCTATAGTACTGAAGCTTTCTTT
CASSLDRVYSTEAFF
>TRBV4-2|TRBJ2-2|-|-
TGTGCCAGCAGTCCAGTGGGGGCCAGCCGGGCGAACACCGGGGAGCTGTTTTTT
CASSPVGASRANTGELFF
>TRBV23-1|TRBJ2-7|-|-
TGCGCCAGCAGTCAATCGGCGCAGCTCGGCGACGAGCAGTACTTC
CASSQSAQLGDEQYF
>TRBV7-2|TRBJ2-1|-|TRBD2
TGTGCCAGCAGGCCCCCTAGCGGAGGTTACAATGAGCAGTTCTTC
CASRPPSGGYNEQFF
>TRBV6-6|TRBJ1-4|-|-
TGTGCCAGCAGTTCACAGGGTGGGGCTAATGAAAAACTGTTTTTT
CASSSQGGANEKLFF
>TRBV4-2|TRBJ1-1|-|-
TGTGCCAGCAGCCTACAACCAACCGGGATATCGAACACTGAAGCTTTCTTT
CASSLQPTGISNTEAFF
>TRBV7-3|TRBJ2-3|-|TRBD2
TGTGCCAGCAGCTTCAGGGCGGGAGTGGAAGATACGCAGTATTTT
CASSFRAGVEDTQYF
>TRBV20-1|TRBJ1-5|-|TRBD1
TGCAGTGCCCCGAACCCAGGACAGGGGTTTCTCAATCAGCCCCAGCATTTT
CSAPNPGQGFLNQPQHF
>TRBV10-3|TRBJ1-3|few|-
TGTGCCATCAGTGACCCGAGAAGCTCTGGAAACACCATATATTTT
CAISDPRSSGNTIYF
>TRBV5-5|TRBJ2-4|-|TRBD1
TGTGCCAGCAGCTCCTGGGACAGAGCCAACATTCAGTACTTC
CASSSWDRANIQYF
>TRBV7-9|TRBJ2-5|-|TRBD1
TGTGCCAGCAGCTTAGCGTACAGGGGAGAGACCCAGTACTTC
CASSLAYRGETQYF
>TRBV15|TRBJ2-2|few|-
TGTGCCACCAGCAAAATCGCAGGTCTTCTCACCGGGGAGCTGTTTTTT
CATSKIAGLLTGELFF
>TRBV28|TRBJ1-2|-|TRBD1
TGTGCCAGCGAGGACAGGACGGAAGGCTACACCTTC
CASEDRTEGYTF
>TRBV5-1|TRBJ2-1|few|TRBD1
TGCGCCAGCAGCGCCTCCGGGACAGCAGATAATGAGCAGTTCTTC
CASSASGTADNEQFF
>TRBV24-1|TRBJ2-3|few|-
TGTGCCACCAGTGATGGAGGCATATCAGATACGCAGTATTTT
CATSDGGISDTQYF
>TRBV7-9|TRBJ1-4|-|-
TGTGCCAGCAGCCCCGGGACAAAGGATAATGAAAAACTGTTTTTT
CASSPGTKDNEKLFF
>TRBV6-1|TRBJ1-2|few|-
TGTGCCAGCAGTGAAGAGGAAGGAACCTTCTATGGCTACACCTTC
CASSEEEGTFYGYTF
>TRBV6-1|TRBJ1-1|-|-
TGTGCCAGCAGGGAAGAGACTGAAGCTTTCTTT
CASREETEAFF
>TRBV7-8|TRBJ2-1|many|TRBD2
TGTGCCAGCAGCTTCGAGCGGGGGGCTTACAATGAGCAGTTCTTC
CASSFERGAYNEQFF
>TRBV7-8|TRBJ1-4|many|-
TGTGCCAGCAGCTTAGCGAGGCCAACTAATGAAAAACTGTTTTTT
CASSLARPTNEKLFF
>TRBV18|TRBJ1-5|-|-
TGTGCCAGCTCACCACCGGGGCAGGTCGATCAGCCCCAGCATTTT
CASSPPGQVDQPQHF
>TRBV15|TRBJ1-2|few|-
TGTGCCACCAGCAGAGAAGAGGTCTGGCGGGATAGGGGCTACACCTTC
CATSREEVWRDRGYTF
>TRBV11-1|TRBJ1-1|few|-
TGTGCCAGCAGCTTTGGATGGAGCGGGGTGAACACTGAAGCTTTCTTT
CASSFGWSGVNTEAFF
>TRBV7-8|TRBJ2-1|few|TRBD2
TGTGCCAGCAGCTTAAGCGGGAGGAGCTACAATGAGCAGTTCTTC
CASSLSGRSYNEQFF
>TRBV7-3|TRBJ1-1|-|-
TGTGCCAGCAGCTTAATCCCGCAGGGACGGCTCGGAATCCCAACTGAAGCTTTCTTT
CASSLIPQGRLGIPTEAFF
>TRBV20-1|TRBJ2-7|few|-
TGCAGTGCTAGGATTCGGGGGAAACTAAGCTCCTACGAGCAGTACTTC
CSARIRGKLSSYEQYF
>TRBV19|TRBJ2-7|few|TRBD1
TGTGCCAGTAGTCCGGGACAGGGAATCTACGAGCAGTACTTC
CASSPGQGIYEQYF